The 30 T cell receptor beta chains listed next were all sequenced from one sample in a study of cytomegalovirus exposure and HLA in healthy donors. This PCR relied on a set of 60 Vbeta primers and 13 Jbeta primers. The repertoire was sequenced with immunoSEQ multiplex PCR; TCRdb's copy has only in-frame clones and lacks some. The profile covers around 150,000 clones, with 83% appearing a single time and 1.5% to 1.7% taken by the ten largest. Input material: PBMCs. The receptors derive from a man in his forties or fifties in good health and CMV-seronegative.

The rearrangement links TRBV18 to TRBJ2-5; D not resolved. Trimming removed 2 bases from V and 0 bases from J, with 10 bases in between. Germline lookup yields CDR1 KGHSH and CDR2 LQKENI. CDR3 length: 15 residues. The CDR3 loop is CASSPWASYQETQYF. The CDR3 nucleotides are TGTGCCAGCTCACCATGGGCCTCGTACCAAGAGACCCAGTACTTC.

V usage is TRBV5-1 and J usage is TRBJ2-5; 11 bases are shared with TRBD2. V shed 0 bases, J shed 3 bases, and the junction held 4 bases outside the gene matches. The CDR3 runs 16 residues. Germline V gene data show CDR1 as SGHRS and CDR2 as YFSETQ. Here the CDR3 reads CASSLGLAGGEETQYF. CDR3 DNA sequence: TGCGCCAGCAGCTTGGGCCTAGCGGGGGGTGAAGAGACCCAGTACTTC.

The CDR3 DNA reads as TGTGCCAAAACAAGGTCATGGGGGGAATCTGACCCTGAAAAACTGTTTTTT. Translating it yields CAKTRSWGESDPEKLFF. V usage is TRBV27 and J usage is TRBJ1-4; a possible D gene is TRBD1 (5 bases). With 10 bases removed from V and 7 bases from J, the gap between germline ends came to 28 bases. CDR1 MNHEY and CDR2 SMNVEV come from the germline V gene (reference sequence). The CDR3 spans 17 residues.

V gene TRBV10-3 combines with J gene TRBJ1-5; D perhaps matches TRBD1 (5 bases). The germline CDR1 and CDR2 sequences are ENHRY and SYGVKD. Trimming removed 5 bases at V and 1 base at J, with 9 bases between. This CDR3 is 14 amino acids long. The CDR3 DNA reads TGTGCCATCAGTTTTGACAGAAGCAATCAGCCCCAGCATTTT. Its translation: CAISFDRSNQPQHF.

The rearrangement links TRBV9 to TRBJ1-5; D not certain. CDR3 length equals 15 residues. Germline V gives CDR1 SGDLS, CDR2 YYNGEE. Trimming removed 0 bases from V and 2 bases from J, with 9 bases in between. Here the CDR3 reads CASSVGVSGNQPQHF. The CDR3 nucleotides read TGTGCCAGCAGCGTAGGGGTTAGCGGCAATCAGCCCCAGCATTTT.

The chain is built from TRBV6-1 and TRBJ2-6; D gene uncertain. Trimming cost V 0 bases and J 0 bases, with 9 bases left between them. This CDR3 spans 17 amino acids. Per the germline V gene, CDR1 is MNHNS and CDR2 is SASEGT. CDR3 in amino acids: CASSEAPVSSGANVLTF. The CDR3 DNA reads as TGTGCCAGCAGTGAAGCCCCGGTAAGCTCTGGGGCCAACGTCCTGACTTTC.

The rearrangement uses TRBV7-9 and TRBJ2-1; 11 bases map to TRBD2. There are 14 residues in the CDR3. The trim removed 6 bases at V and 8 bases at J, leaving 6 bases unmatched. CDR1 and CDR2 from the germline V gene are SEHNR and FQNEAQ (reference sequence). CDR3 sequence: CASRTSGGTYEQFF. For the CDR3, the DNA is TGTGCCAGCAGAACTAGCGGGGGTACTTATGAGCAGTTCTTC. The whole variable domain, remainder taken from reference TRBV7-9 and TRBJ2-1, is DTGVSQNPRHKITKRGQNVTFRCDPISEHNRLYWYRQTLGQGPEFLTYFQNEAQLEKSRLLSDRFSAERPKGSFSTLEIQRTEQGDSAMYLCASRTSGGTYEQFFGPGTRLTVL.

The chain has TRBV5-1 and TRBJ2-3; D ambiguous. The CDR3 sequence is 13 residues long. The germline V gene encodes CDR1 SGHRS and CDR2 YFSETQ. Trimming removed 4 bases at V and 1 base at J, with 7 bases between. CDR3: CASSRSGTDTQYF. In DNA, the CDR3 is TGCGCCAGCAGCCGCAGCGGCACAGATACGCAGTATTTT.

This sequence joins TRBV7-6 and TRBJ2-5, with 8 positions matching TRBD2. The germline CDR1 and CDR2 sequences are SGHVS and FNYEAQ. With V trimmed by 4 bases and J by 2 bases, 3 bases remained unmatched. The CDR3 sequence is 14 residues long. The CDR3: CASSSQRGQETQYF. The CDR3 DNA reads TGTGCCAGCAGCTCCCAGCGGGGGCAAGAGACCCAGTACTTC.

This clone was detected a few times. The chain recombines TRBV28 with TRBJ2-7; the match to TRBD1 covers 11 bases. V lost 3 bases to trimming and J lost 5 bases; unmatched junction nucleotides: 3. Germline loops: CDR1 MDHEN, CDR2 SYDVKM. This CDR3 contains 14 residues. CDR3 bases: TGTGCCAGCAGTTTCTTGGACAGGGGGCACGAGCAGTACTTC. The encoded protein is CASSFLDRGHEQYF.

The rearrangement joins TRBV6-4 to TRBJ1-1; D is uncertain. Trimming shortened V by 4 bases and J by 0 bases, and 6 bases separated the two germline ends. This CDR3 contains 13 residues. Per germline, CDR1 MRHNA and CDR2 SNTAGT. The CDR3 protein is CASSGDLNTEAFF. CDR3 DNA sequence: TGTGCCAGCAGTGGCGACTTGAACACTGAAGCTTTCTTT.

As regards this clone: The junction differs from germline at one of its ends, possibly a read error. The rearrangement joins TRBV7-9 to TRBJ2-2; 9 bases agree with TRBD2. Germline CDR1 SEHNR, CDR2 FQNEAQ (reference sequence). The CDR3 is made up of 15 amino acids. This CDR3 is CSSSLLAGDTGELFF. Written as DNA, the CDR3 is TGTTCCAGCAGCTTATTAGCGGGAGACACCGGGGAGCTGTTTTTT.

The chain employs TRBV27 and TRBJ2-7, with D perhaps TRBD1 (6 bases). Germline V gives CDR1 MNHEY, CDR2 SMNVEV (reference sequence). The CDR3 has 14 residues. V lost 6 bases, J lost 0 bases, and 12 bases lay in between. The CDR3 DNA reads as TGTGCCAGCAGGGTCCAGGGGCTCTCCTACGAGCAGTACTTC. Its translation is CASRVQGLSYEQYF.

V and J are TRBV19 and TRBJ2-2; possible D gene TRBD1, 7 bases. V lost 5 bases and J lost 1, with 8 bases in between. The germline V gene encodes CDR1 LNHDA and CDR2 SQIVND (reference sequence). This CDR3 is 14 amino acids long. The CDR3 DNA reads TGTGCCAGTAGTCAGGGGGGGAACACCGGGGAGCTGTTTTTT. Translation: CASSQGGNTGELFF.

This chain joins TRBV5-1 and TRBJ2-7, with 9 bases matching TRBD2. Germline V CDR1 and CDR2: SGHRS, YFSETQ. The CDR3 has 16 residues. V gave up 0 bases and J gave up 7 bases; unmatched junction bases: 11. CDR3: CASSLGLAGTYEEQYF. In DNA, the CDR3 is TGCGCCAGCAGCTTGGGCCTAGCGGGAACTTACGAGGAGCAGTACTTC.

V and J are TRBV5-1 and TRBJ2-7; D possibly corresponds to TRBD2 (5 bases). There are 15 residues in the CDR3. Germline CDR1 SGHRS, CDR2 YFSETQ. V lost 0 bases and J 0 bases, leaving 10 bases between the germline ends. For the CDR3, the DNA is TGCGCCAGCAGCTTGGGCGTGGGGAGCTCCTACGAGCAGTACTTC. The encoded protein is CASSLGVGSSYEQYF.

The sample holds one count of this clone. The rearrangement joins TRBV4-3 to TRBJ2-7, with TRBD1 matching 7 bases. Germline V gene lookup returns CDR1 LGHNA and CDR2 YSLEER. The CDR3 is 14 amino acids. With 3 bases clipped from V and 4 bases from J, the junction kept 6 bases outside the gene matches. CDR3: CASSQGTARYEQYF. The CDR3 region has the DNA TGCGCCAGCAGCCAGGGGACAGCGAGATACGAGCAGTACTTC.

The rearrangement joins TRBV6-5 to TRBJ1-1; D gene uncertain. From germline, CDR1 is MNHEY and CDR2 SVGAGI. Trimming pared 5 bases from V and 8 bases from J, leaving 15 bases between. The CDR3 extends over 13 amino acids. CDR3 sequence reads: CASSRQEDLEAFF. The CDR3 bases are TGTGCCAGCAGTCGGCAAGAGGATTTGGAAGCTTTCTTT.

V gene TRBV7-6 combines with J gene TRBJ1-6, with D possibly being TRBD1 (6 bases). V lost 1 base and J lost 10, with 8 bases in between. Germline CDR1 is SGHVS and CDR2 is FNYEAQ. CDR3 length: 13 residues. In DNA form, the CDR3 reads TGTGCCAGCAGCTTAGACCAGGGGTCACCCCTCCACTTT. Amino acids: CASSLDQGSPLHF.

This clone was seen only once. The chain employs TRBV5-5 and TRBJ2-6, with D unresolved. V was cut by 4 bases and J by 0 bases, with 14 bases left in between. This CDR3 spans 17 amino acids. CDR1 SGHKS and CDR2 YYEKEE come from the germline V gene (reference sequence). The CDR3 DNA is TGTGCCAGCAGCCCCTTCACAGCCCGCTCTGGGGCCAACGTCCTGACTTTC. Translating it yields CASSPFTARSGANVLTF.

The J gene is TRBJ2-1, the V gene TRBV7-6; TRBD1 might be the D (5 bases). The CDR3 is made up of 15 amino acids. The ends were cut back, 4 bases at V and 0 bases at J, with 10 bases in the middle. Germline assignment: CDR1 SGHVS and CDR2 FNYEAQ. The CDR3 protein is CASSSETVSYNEQFF. The CDR3, as DNA: TGTGCCAGCAGCTCCGAGACAGTCTCCTACAATGAGCAGTTCTTC. The entire variable domain, with the rest obtained from reference TRBV7-6 and TRBJ2-1, is as follows: GAGVSQSPRYKVTKRGQDVALRCDPISGHVSLYWYRQALGQGPEFLTYFNYEAQQDKSGLPNDRFSAERPEGSISTLTIQRTEQRDSAMYRCASSSETVSYNEQFFGPGTRLTVL.

This chain links TRBV6-4 with TRBJ2-1; TRBD1 matches 9 bases. Germline CDR1 and CDR2: MRHNA and SNTAGT. This CDR3 region has 14 residues. V gave up 6 bases and J gave up 12 bases; unmatched junction bases: 12. The CDR3 DNA is TGTGCCAGCAGCTCCACCGGGACAGGGATAGGGCAGTTCTTC. It codes for CASSSTGTGIGQFF.

The V gene is TRBV5-1, the J gene TRBJ2-7; tentatively, D is TRBD1 (6 bases). V shed 4 bases and J shed 8 bases, with 25 bases lying between them. Germline CDR1 is SGHRS and CDR2 is YFSETQ. The CDR3 totals 16 residues. The CDR3 sequence: CASSTGRDTIILKQYF. The CDR3 DNA follows: TGCGCCAGCAGCACAGGTCGGGACACCATTATACTTAAGCAGTACTTC.

The chain links TRBV23-1 to TRBJ2-5; 9 bases align to TRBD1. TRBV23-1 is labeled an ORF, and its function is uncertain. Losses at the gene ends were 0 bases for V and 2 bases for J; bases not matched to a gene: 10. This CDR3 comprises 18 residues. The CDR3 DNA reads as TGCGCCAGCAGTCAATCGGGGTCCGGGACAGGGAAACAAGAGACCCAGTACTTC. Translation: CASSQSGSGTGKQETQYF.

The V gene is TRBV18, the J gene TRBJ1-4; TRBD1 might be the D (5 bases). The germline gives CDR1 KGHSH, CDR2 LQKENI. The CDR3 has 13 residues. V was trimmed by 3 bases and J by 4 bases, leaving 6 bases between them. CDR3 nucleotides: TGTGCCAGCTCACCTGACAGTAATGAAAAACTGTTTTTT. Translation gives CASSPDSNEKLFF.

The V gene is TRBV7-3, the J gene TRBJ2-2, with TRBD2 identical over 8 bases. V shed 2 bases, J shed 6 bases, and the junction held 5 bases outside the gene matches. Germline CDR1 is SGHTA and CDR2 is FQGTGA. The CDR3 runs to 15 residues. The CDR3 nucleotides read TGTGCCAGCAGCTTAGCGGGGGGCGCGGCCGGGGAGCTGTTTTTT. Translated: CASSLAGGAAGELFF.

This chain connects TRBV11-3 to TRBJ2-7, with TRBD2 identical over 13 bases. The CDR3 has 15 residues. Losses at the gene ends were 4 bases for V and 2 bases for J; bases not matched to a gene: 2. Germline assignment: CDR1 SGHNT and CDR2 YENEEA. DNA of the CDR3: TGTGCCAGCAGCTCGGGACTAGCGGGAACCTACGAGCAGTACTTC. It codes for CASSSGLAGTYEQYF.

The chain combines TRBV7-2 with TRBJ2-7; tentative D call: TRBD2 (6 bases). V shed 4 bases and J shed 3 bases, with 13 bases lying between them. CDR3 length equals 14 residues. CDR1 and CDR2 from the germline V gene are SGHTA and FQGNSA. CDR3 sequence reads: CASSSGLINYEQYF. CDR3 DNA: TGTGCCAGCAGCTCGGGACTGATAAACTACGAGCAGTACTTC.

V gene TRBV18 combines with J gene TRBJ2-5; 9 bases agree with TRBD2. The germline V gene encodes CDR1 KGHSH and CDR2 LQKENI. V was pared by 4 bases and J by 5 bases, with 14 bases of the junction left unmatched. This CDR3 region has 17 residues. This CDR3 reads CASSQETSGPRGETQYF. The CDR3 DNA sequence: TGTGCCAGCTCACAGGAGACTAGCGGACCCCGGGGGGAGACCCAGTACTTC.

V gene TRBV30 combines with J gene TRBJ2-1; TRBD2 agrees at 8 bases. V lost 0 bases and J lost 7; bases outside the gene matches: 14. Germline V lookup: CDR1 GTSNPN, CDR2 SVGIG (reference sequence). The CDR3 totals 17 residues. CDR3 sequence (DNA): TGTGCCTGGAGTGTAAAAAATGGAGTAGGCGGGAGGAATGAGCAGTTCTTC. It encodes CAWSVKNGVGGRNEQFF.